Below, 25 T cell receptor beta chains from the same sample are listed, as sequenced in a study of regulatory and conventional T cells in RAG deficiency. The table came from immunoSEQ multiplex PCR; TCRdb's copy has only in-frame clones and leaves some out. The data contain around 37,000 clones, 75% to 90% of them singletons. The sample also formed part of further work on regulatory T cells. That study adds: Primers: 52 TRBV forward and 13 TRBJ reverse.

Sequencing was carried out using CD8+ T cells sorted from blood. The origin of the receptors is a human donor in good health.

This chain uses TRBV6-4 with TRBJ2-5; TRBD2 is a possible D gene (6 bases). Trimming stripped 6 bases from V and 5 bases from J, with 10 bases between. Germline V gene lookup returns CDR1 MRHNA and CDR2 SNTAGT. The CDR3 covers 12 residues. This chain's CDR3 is CASRQGGETQYF. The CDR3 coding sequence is TGTGCCAGCAGGCAGGGAGGCGAGACCCAGTACTTC.

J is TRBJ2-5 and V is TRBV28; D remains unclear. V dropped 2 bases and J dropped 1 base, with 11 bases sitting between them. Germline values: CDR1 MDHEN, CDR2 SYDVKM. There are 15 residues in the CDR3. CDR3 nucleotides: TGTGCCAGCAGTTTAGTGAGTCGGACCCAAGAGACCCAGTACTTC. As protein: CASSLVSRTQETQYF.

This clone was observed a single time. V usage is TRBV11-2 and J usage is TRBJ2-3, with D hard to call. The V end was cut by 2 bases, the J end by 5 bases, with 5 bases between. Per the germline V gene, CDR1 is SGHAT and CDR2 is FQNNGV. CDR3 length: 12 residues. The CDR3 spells CASSLLLDTQYF. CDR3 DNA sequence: TGTGCCAGCAGCTTACTATTAGATACGCAGTATTTT.

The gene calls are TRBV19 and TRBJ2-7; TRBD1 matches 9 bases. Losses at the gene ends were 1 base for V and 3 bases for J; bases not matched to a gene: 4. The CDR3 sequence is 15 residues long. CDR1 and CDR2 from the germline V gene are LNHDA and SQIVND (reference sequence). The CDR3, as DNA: TGTGCCAGTAGTATAGGGACAGGGGATTTCTACGAGCAGTACTTC. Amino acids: CASSIGTGDFYEQYF.

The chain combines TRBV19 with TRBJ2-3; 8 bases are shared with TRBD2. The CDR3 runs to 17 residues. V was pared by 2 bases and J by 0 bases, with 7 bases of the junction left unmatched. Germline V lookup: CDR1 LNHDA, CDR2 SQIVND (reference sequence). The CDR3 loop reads CASSILSSGLSTDTQYF. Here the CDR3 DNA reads TGTGCCAGTAGTATACTGTCTAGCGGGCTTAGCACAGATACGCAGTATTTT. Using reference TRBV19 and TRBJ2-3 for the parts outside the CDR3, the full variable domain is DGGITQSPKYLFRKEGQNVTLSCEQNLNHDAMYWYRQDPGQGLRLIYYSQIVNDFQKGDIAEGYSVSREKKESFPLTVTSAQKNPTAFYLCASSILSSGLSTDTQYFGPGTRLTVL.

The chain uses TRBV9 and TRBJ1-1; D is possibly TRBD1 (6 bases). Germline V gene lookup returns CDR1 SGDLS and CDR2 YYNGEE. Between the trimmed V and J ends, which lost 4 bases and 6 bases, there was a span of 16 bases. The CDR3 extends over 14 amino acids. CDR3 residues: CASSFRSRGSEAFF. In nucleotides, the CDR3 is TGTGCCAGCAGCTTTCGATCCAGGGGTTCTGAAGCTTTCTTT.

The CDR3 spells CASSLVAGGFNEQFF. CDR3 coding DNA: TGTGCCAGCAGCCTAGTAGCGGGAGGGTTCAATGAGCAGTTCTTC. This rearrangement joins TRBV4-2 to TRBJ2-1, with TRBD2 matching 11 bases. The ends lost 4 bases at V and 6 bases at J; junction bases unmatched: 5. The length of the CDR3 is 15 residues. CDR1 is LGHNA and CDR2 is YNFKEQ in the germline V gene.

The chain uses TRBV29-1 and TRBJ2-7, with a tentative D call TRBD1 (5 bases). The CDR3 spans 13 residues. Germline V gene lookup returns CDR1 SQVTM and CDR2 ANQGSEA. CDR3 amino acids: CTFRLGHSYEQYF. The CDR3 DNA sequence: TGCACCTTCCGGCTGGGGCACTCCTACGAGCAGTACTTC.

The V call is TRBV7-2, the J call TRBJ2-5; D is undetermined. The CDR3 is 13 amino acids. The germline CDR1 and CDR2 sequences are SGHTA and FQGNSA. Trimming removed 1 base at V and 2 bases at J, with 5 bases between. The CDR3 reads CASSLGPQETQYF. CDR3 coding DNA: TGTGCCAGCAGCTTAGGACCTCAAGAGACCCAGTACTTC.

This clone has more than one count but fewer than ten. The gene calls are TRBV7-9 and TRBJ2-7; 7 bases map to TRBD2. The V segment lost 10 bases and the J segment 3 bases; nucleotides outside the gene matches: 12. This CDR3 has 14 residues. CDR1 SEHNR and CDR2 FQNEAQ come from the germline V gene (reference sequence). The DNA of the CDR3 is TGTGCCATCGGTGGGGTGGGGAGGGACTACGAGCAGTACTTC. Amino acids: CAIGGVGRDYEQYF. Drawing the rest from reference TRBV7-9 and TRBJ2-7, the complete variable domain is DTGVSQNPRHKITKRGQNVTFRCDPISEHNRLYWYRQTLGQGPEFLTYFQNEAQLEKSRLLSDRFSAERPKGSFSTLEIQRTEQGDSAMYLCAIGGVGRDYEQYFGPGTRLTVT.

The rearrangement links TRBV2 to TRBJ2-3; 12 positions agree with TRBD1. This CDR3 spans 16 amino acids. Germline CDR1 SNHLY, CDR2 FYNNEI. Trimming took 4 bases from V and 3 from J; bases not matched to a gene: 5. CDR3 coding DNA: TGTGCCAGCAGTGTGGCGGGACAGGGGGCAACAGATACGCAGTATTTT. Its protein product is CASSVAGQGATDTQYF.

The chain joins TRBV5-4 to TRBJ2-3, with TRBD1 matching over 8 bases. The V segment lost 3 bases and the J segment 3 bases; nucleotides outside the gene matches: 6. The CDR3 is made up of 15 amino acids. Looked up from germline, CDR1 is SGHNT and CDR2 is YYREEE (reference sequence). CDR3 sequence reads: CASSSPGQDTDTQYF. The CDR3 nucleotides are TGTGCCAGCAGCTCACCGGGACAGGATACAGATACGCAGTATTTT.

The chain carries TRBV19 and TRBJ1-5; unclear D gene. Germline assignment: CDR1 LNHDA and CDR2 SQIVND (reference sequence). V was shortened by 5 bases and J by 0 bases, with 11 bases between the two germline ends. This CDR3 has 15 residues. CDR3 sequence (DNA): TGTGCCAGTAGTCCTACCCACGTTAGCAATCAGCCCCAGCATTTT. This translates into CASSPTHVSNQPQHF.

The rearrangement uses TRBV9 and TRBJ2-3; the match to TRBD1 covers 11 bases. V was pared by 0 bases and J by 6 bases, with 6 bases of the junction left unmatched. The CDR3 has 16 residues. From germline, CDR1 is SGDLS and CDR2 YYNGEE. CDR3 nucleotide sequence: TGTGCCAGCAGCGTAGTCAGGACAGGGGGCTCTGATACGCAGTATTTT. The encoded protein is CASSVVRTGGSDTQYF.

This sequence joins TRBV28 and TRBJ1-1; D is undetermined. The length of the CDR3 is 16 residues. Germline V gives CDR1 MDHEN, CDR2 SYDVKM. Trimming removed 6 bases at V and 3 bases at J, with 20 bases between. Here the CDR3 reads CASSPNSALFDTEAFF. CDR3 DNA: TGTGCCAGCAGCCCAAACAGCGCCCTTTTTGACACTGAAGCTTTCTTT.

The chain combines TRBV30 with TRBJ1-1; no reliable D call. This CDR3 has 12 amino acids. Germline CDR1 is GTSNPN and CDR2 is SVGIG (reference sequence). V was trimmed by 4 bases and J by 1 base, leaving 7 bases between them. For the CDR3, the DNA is TGTGCCTGGAACCTTGGGAACACTGAAGCTTTCTTT. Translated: CAWNLGNTEAFF.

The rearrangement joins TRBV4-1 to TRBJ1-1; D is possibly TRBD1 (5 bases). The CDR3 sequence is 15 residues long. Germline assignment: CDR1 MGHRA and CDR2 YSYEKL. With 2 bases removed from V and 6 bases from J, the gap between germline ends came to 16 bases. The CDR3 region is CASSQTPDRGAEAFF. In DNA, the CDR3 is TGCGCCAGCAGCCAAACCCCCGATAGGGGAGCTGAAGCTTTCTTT.

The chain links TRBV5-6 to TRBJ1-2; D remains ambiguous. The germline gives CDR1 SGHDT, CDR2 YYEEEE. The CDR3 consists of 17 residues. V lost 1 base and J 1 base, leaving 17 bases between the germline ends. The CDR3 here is CASSLPGQKEGNYGYTF. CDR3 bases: TGTGCCAGCAGCTTGCCGGGCCAAAAGGAGGGTAACTATGGCTACACCTTC.

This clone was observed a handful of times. CDR3 nucleotide sequence: TGTGCCAGCAGCCAAGAGGCTAGCGGGGGACATTACGAGCAGTACTTC. Its translation: CASSQEASGGHYEQYF. This rearrangement joins TRBV5-4 to TRBJ2-7; 10 bases line up with TRBD2. CDR3 length: 16 amino acids. Germline V gene sequence: CDR1 SGHNT, CDR2 YYREEE (reference sequence). The J segment lost 4 bases and the V segment lost 4 bases, leaving 11 bases of the junction unmatched. The full variable domain, its missing parts supplied by reference TRBV5-4 and TRBJ2-7, is ETGVTQSPTHLIKTRGQQVTLRCSSQSGHNTVSWYQQALGQGPQFIFQYYREEENGRGNFPPRFSGLQFPNYSSELNVNALELDDSALYLCASSQEASGGHYEQYFGPGTRLTVT.

CDR3 coding DNA: TGTGCCAGTAGCAAGGAGAGGGGCACTGAAGCTTTCTTT. This sequence encodes CASSKERGTEAFF. The chain carries TRBV19 and TRBJ1-1; perhaps TRBD1 as D (5 bases). Trimming stripped 6 bases from V and 4 bases from J, with 12 bases between. The length of the CDR3 is 13 residues. Germline V CDR1 and CDR2: LNHDA, SQIVND (reference sequence).

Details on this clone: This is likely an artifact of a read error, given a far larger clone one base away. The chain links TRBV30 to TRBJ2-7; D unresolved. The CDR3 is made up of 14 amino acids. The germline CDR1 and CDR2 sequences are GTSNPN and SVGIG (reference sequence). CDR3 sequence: CGWSEDPHFYEQYF. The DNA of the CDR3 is TGTGGCTGGAGTGAGGACCCCCACTTCTACGAGCAGTACTTC.

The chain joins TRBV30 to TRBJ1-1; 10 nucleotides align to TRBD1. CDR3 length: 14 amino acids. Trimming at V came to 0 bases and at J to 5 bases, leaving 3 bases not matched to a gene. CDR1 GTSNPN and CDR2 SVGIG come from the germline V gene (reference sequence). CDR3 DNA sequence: TGTGCCTGGAGTGTGACAGGGGGCAATACTGAAGCTTTCTTT. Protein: CAWSVTGGNTEAFF.

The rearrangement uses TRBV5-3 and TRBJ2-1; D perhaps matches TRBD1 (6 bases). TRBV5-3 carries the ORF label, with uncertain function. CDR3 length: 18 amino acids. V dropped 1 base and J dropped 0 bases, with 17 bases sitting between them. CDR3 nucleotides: TGTGCCAGAAGCTTGTCCCTCCGGGACACCGGCTCCTACAATGAGCAGTTCTTC. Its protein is CARSLSLRDTGSYNEQFF.

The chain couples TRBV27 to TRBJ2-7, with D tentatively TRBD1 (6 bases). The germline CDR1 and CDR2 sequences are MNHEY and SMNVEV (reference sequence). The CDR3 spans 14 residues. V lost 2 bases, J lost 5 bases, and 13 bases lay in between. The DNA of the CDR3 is TGTGCCAGCAGTTTAGGTGGCAGGGGTAACGAGCAGTACTTC. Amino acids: CASSLGGRGNEQYF.

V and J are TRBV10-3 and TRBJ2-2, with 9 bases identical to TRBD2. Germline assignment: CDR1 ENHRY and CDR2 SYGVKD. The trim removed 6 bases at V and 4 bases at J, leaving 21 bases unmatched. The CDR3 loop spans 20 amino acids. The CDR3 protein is CAISLFFSGTSSASTGELFF. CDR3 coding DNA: TGTGCCATCAGCCTTTTTTTTTCCGGGACTAGCTCGGCCTCCACCGGGGAGCTGTTTTTT.